This T cell receptor beta chain was obtained from a study of CD8+ T cells in alopecia areata. Notes on the study in general: There were many expanded lesional clones persisting in scalp and blood during tofacitinib. Researchers report lesional scalp, most notably alopecia totalis/universalis, outstripped normal scalp in clonality.

Treatment in this sample: oral pan-JAK inhibitor, 5-10 mg twice daily. This clone came up once. Its antigen is undetermined. The CDR3 length is 16 residues. J lost 6 bases, V lost 3 bases, and 8 bases had no gene match. The sequencing template was cDNA reverse transcribed from extracted RNA. Produced via immunoSEQ multiplex PCR; TCRdb's table is partial and in-frame only. The sample has some 170,000 clones; roughly 63% are singletons. The specimen was CD4+ T cells sorted from blood, collected at approximately week 55, from a patient treated with tofacitinib. The origin of this receptor is a human donor with alopecia areata. The rearrangement links TRBV23-1 to TRBJ1-6; 7 bases match TRBD1. TRBV23-1 falls under the ORF class, with uncertain function. The CDR3 coding sequence is TGCGCCAGCAGTCACCGAGAGGGGGCAATTAATTCACCCCTCCACTTT. It translates to CASSHREGAINSPLHF.